The clone carrying this T cell receptor beta chain was seen only once. Its antigen is unidentified. The CDR3 is 16 residues long. Germline V gene data show CDR1 as SGHVS and CDR2 as FNYEAQ. The V gene lost 2 bases and the J gene lost 4 bases, with 14 bases spanning the gap. Researchers ran the PCR with 60 Vbeta and 13 Jbeta primers. Only in-frame clones appear in the TCRdb table, and some are missing; sequencing was by immunoSEQ multiplex PCR. The profile shows 100,000 to 150,000 clones, 83% of them singletons. This entry comes from a study of cytomegalovirus exposure and HLA in healthy donors. Study-wide results and limits: Indistinguishable V segments, including TRBV6-2 and TRBV6-3, were excluded. Data from an earlier analysis indicated that most TCR beta V segments were productive either about 87% or about 30% of the time.

This receptor was obtained from a woman in her thirties or forties in good health and CMV-seropositive. The sequenced sample was PBMCs. The rearrangement joins TRBV7-6 to TRBJ1-4; the D gene is possibly TRBD1 (5 bases). The chain's CDR3 is CASSLFPPQGNEKLFF. As DNA, the CDR3 is TGTGCCAGCAGCTTATTCCCGCCGCAGGGTAATGAAAAACTGTTTTTT. Based on the CDR3 plus reference TRBV7-6 and TRBJ1-4, the full variable domain is GAGVSQSPRYKVTKRGQDVALRCDPISGHVSLYWYRQALGQGPEFLTYFNYEAQQDKSGLPNDRFSAERPEGSISTLTIQRTEQRDSAMYRCASSLFPPQGNEKLFFGSGTQLSVL.